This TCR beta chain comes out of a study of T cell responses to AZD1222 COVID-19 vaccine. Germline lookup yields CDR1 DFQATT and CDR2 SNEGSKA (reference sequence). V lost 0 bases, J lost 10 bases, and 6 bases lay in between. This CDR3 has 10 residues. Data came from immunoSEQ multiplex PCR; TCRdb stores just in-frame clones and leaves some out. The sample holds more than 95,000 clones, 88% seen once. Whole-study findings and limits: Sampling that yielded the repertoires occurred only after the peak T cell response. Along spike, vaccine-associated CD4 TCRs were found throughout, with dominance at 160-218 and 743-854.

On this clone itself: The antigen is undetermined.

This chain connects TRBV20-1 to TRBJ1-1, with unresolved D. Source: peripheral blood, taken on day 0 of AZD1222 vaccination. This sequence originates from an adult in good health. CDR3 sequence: CSAREDGAFF. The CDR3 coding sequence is TGCAGTGCTAGAGAAGACGGAGCTTTCTTT.